This T cell receptor beta chain emerged from a study of T cells in Graves' hyperthyroidism and ophthalmopathy. After removal of 1 base from V and 2 bases from J, the junction contained 4 bases not matched to a gene. The CDR3 sequence is 15 residues long. From germline, CDR1 is LNHNV and CDR2 YYDKDF (reference sequence). This clonotype was seen at least ten times. Amplification targeted TCR beta CDR3 regions from RNA transcripts. First-round RT-PCR targeting the TCR CDR3 was performed with the HTBI primer set. TCRdb redid the calling of the multiplex PCR reads with MiXCR, one entry per CDR3 protein. The sample lists 400,000 to 600,000 distinct CDR3 sequences; less than 25% were seen once.

Sequenced input: blood. V is TRBV15 and J is TRBJ2-5; TRBD1 matches 7 bases. The TCR sequence derives from a man between 18 and 29 years old with Graves' hyperthyroidism. CDR3 sequence reads: CATSRGTGTQETQYF. CDR3 coding DNA: TGTGCCACCAGCAGAGGGACAGGAACACAAGAGACCCAGTACTTC.